Listed here are 19 T cell receptor beta chains from one sample, sequenced in a study of blood T cell repertoires in COVID-19. Some clones are missing from TCRdb's copy, which holds only in-frame ones; the method was immunoSEQ multiplex PCR. The sample has fewer than 180,000 clones; roughly 84% are singletons. Sequencing input: peripheral blood. Source of these receptors: a man between 70 and 80 years old with acute or convalescent COVID-19.

The chain employs TRBV3-1 (or the pseudogene TRBV3-2) and TRBJ2-1, with 10 bases lining up with TRBD2. The CDR3 is made up of 15 amino acids. In germline, CDR1 is LGHDT, CDR2 YNNKEL (reference sequence). V was pared by 6 bases and J by 2 bases, with 4 bases of the junction left unmatched. CDR3 protein: CASRQSGGAYNEQFF. The CDR3 nucleotides read TGTGCCAGCAGACAAAGCGGGGGGGCCTACAATGAGCAGTTCTTC.

CDR3 nucleotides: TGCAGCGTTGACCAGGGCACAGAGACCCAGTACTTC. This codes for CSVDQGTETQYF. The rearrangement uses TRBV29-1 and TRBJ2-5; D is perhaps TRBD1 (5 bases). Germline V CDR1 and CDR2: SQVTM, ANQGSEA. V shed 3 bases and J shed 4 bases, with 9 bases lying between them. This CDR3 spans 12 amino acids.

The chain couples TRBV7-2 to TRBJ2-1; the D is unclear. The CDR3 covers 12 residues. Looked up from germline, CDR1 is SGHTA and CDR2 is FQGNSA. V was shortened by 0 bases and J by 7 bases, with 4 bases between the two germline ends. CDR3 sequence (DNA): TGTGCCAGCAGCTTAGCCCTTAATGAGCAGTTCTTC. This sequence encodes CASSLALNEQFF.

The chain couples TRBV7-9 to TRBJ1-2; no clear D gene. The V end lost 2 bases, the J end lost 4 bases, and 8 bases lay between the germline ends. Germline V CDR1 and CDR2: SEHNR, FQNEAQ (reference sequence). The CDR3 loop spans 13 amino acids. This CDR3 reads CASSLSELYGYTF. As DNA, the CDR3 is TGTGCCAGCAGCTTAAGCGAGCTCTATGGCTACACCTTC.

The CDR3 loop is CASSLGTSGRRGETQYF. Written as DNA, the CDR3 is TGTGCCAGCAGCTTAGGGACTAGCGGGAGACGGGGAGAGACCCAGTACTTC. V and J are TRBV7-9 and TRBJ2-5; 13 bases are shared with TRBD2. V lost 1 base to trimming and J lost 4 bases; unmatched junction nucleotides: 6. Germline-derived CDR1 and CDR2 are SEHNR and FQNEAQ (reference sequence). The CDR3 spans 17 residues.

The V and J genes are TRBV28 and TRBJ2-1; TRBD2 matches at 11 bases. Germline CDR1 and CDR2: MDHEN and SYDVKM. After removal of 6 bases from V and 0 bases from J, the junction contained 4 bases not matched to a gene. The CDR3 sequence is 16 residues long. Here the CDR3 DNA reads TGTGCCAGCAGCCTCCTAGCGGGGGGCTCCTACAATGAGCAGTTCTTC. Translation: CASSLLAGGSYNEQFF.

The chain is built from TRBV18 and TRBJ2-1; 10 bases are a match to TRBD2. This CDR3 has 15 residues. Unmatched junction bases numbered 4, after V lost 3 bases and J lost 5 bases. Germline loops: CDR1 KGHSH, CDR2 LQKENI. The CDR3 region is CASSPTSGANNEQFF. The CDR3 region has the DNA TGTGCCAGCTCACCCACTAGCGGGGCGAACAATGAGCAGTTCTTC.

This clone came up once. The chain uses TRBV7-4 and TRBJ1-4; 7 nucleotides line up with TRBD1. CDR1 is SGHVT, CDR2 SQSDAQ, per germline. This CDR3 is 15 amino acids long. J was trimmed by 7 bases and V by 1 base; bases with no gene match: 6. CDR3 in DNA: TGTGCCAGCAGCTTAGGAAGGGGGCGCTTTGAAAAACTGTTTTTT. Translating gives CASSLGRGRFEKLFF.

The genes are TRBV5-1 and TRBJ2-3; 10 bases map to TRBD1. V trimming: 4 bases; J trimming: 2 bases; junction bases outside the gene matches: 4. The V gene's germline CDR1 is SGHRS and CDR2 YFSETQ. The CDR3 is 15 residues long. In DNA, the CDR3 is TGCGCCAGCAGCCCGGGACAGGGGAACACAGATACGCAGTATTTT. This sequence encodes CASSPGQGNTDTQYF.

This clone showed up just once. This chain connects TRBV15 to TRBJ2-7, with TRBD2 identical over 7 bases. Looked up from germline, CDR1 is LNHNV and CDR2 is YYDKDF (reference sequence). Germline trimming cut 3 bases from V and 5 bases from J; bases unmatched to any gene: 7. The CDR3 has 14 amino acids. The CDR3 region is CATSSGASGDEQYF. The CDR3, as DNA: TGTGCCACCAGCAGCGGGGCTAGCGGAGACGAGCAGTACTTC.

This clone was seen only once. The chain has TRBV5-5 and TRBJ1-6; D is undetermined. The ends were cut back, 3 bases at V and 7 bases at J, with 11 bases in the middle. This CDR3 has 14 amino acids. CDR1 and CDR2 from the germline V gene are SGHKS and YYEKEE (reference sequence). The DNA for the CDR3 is TGTGCCAGCAGCTCCACCCGGGAGAATTCACCCCTCCACTTT. Residues: CASSSTRENSPLHF.

The genes are TRBV5-4 and TRBJ1-1; 9 bases match TRBD1. Germline CDR1 reads SGHNT; CDR2 reads YYREEE (reference sequence). The V segment lost 3 bases and the J segment 1 base; nucleotides outside the gene matches: 1. This CDR3 has 14 amino acids. The CDR3 nucleotides read TGTGCCAGCAGCTGGGGACAGGGGAACACTGAAGCTTTCTTT. The encoded protein is CASSWGQGNTEAFF. The full variable domain, with the rest looked up from reference TRBV5-4 and TRBJ1-1, is ETGVTQSPTHLIKTRGQQVTLRCSSQSGHNTVSWYQQALGQGPQFIFQYYREEENGRGNFPPRFSGLQFPNYSSELNVNALELDDSALYLCASSWGQGNTEAFFGQGTRLTVV.

The rearrangement uses TRBV28 and TRBJ2-1; no definite D call. V was cut by 6 bases and J by 2 bases, with 8 bases left in between. The germline CDR1 and CDR2 sequences are MDHEN and SYDVKM. The CDR3 is 13 amino acids. In DNA form, the CDR3 reads TGTGCCAGCAGGTCCGAGGCCTACAATGAGCAGTTCTTC. Amino acid sequence: CASRSEAYNEQFF.

CDR3 sequence: CASSFQGGTYEQYF. CDR3 DNA: TGTGCCAGCAGCTTTCAGGGAGGCACCTACGAGCAGTACTTC. This chain links TRBV7-2 with TRBJ2-7, with D possibly matching TRBD2 (6 bases). The CDR3 contains 14 residues. V dropped 3 bases and J dropped 2 bases, with 11 bases sitting between them. Germline V lookup: CDR1 SGHTA, CDR2 FQGNSA.

This rearrangement joins TRBV19 to TRBJ1-3; D not certain. The V gene's germline CDR1 is LNHDA and CDR2 SQIVND (reference sequence). The CDR3 runs 14 residues. V was trimmed by 10 bases and J by 1 base, leaving 14 bases between them. The chain's CDR3 is CATLGPRSGNTIYF. CDR3 DNA: TGTGCCACCTTGGGCCCTCGGTCTGGAAACACCATATATTTT.

This rearrangement joins TRBV27 to TRBJ2-3; 10 bases fit TRBD2. The CDR3 consists of 15 residues. With 8 bases clipped from V and 0 bases from J, the junction kept 5 bases outside the gene matches. From germline, CDR1 is MNHEY and CDR2 SMNVEV (reference sequence). CDR3 sequence: CASGRSGGSTDTQYF. The CDR3 nucleotides are TGTGCCAGCGGACGTAGCGGGGGGAGCACAGATACGCAGTATTTT.

This rearrangement joins TRBV3-1 (or the pseudogene TRBV3-2) to TRBJ1-6; 8 positions agree with TRBD1. The CDR3 is 14 amino acids. Germline V lookup: CDR1 LGHDT, CDR2 YNNKEL (reference sequence). The trim removed 4 bases at V and 7 bases at J, leaving 3 bases unmatched. In nucleotides, the CDR3 is TGTGCCAGCAGCCGACAGGGGATCAATTCACCCCTCCACTTT. Translated: CASSRQGINSPLHF.

The genes are TRBV19 and TRBJ1-5, with TRBD1 matching 11 bases. V was clipped by 3 bases and J by 6 bases; unmatched bases: 4. Germline V gives CDR1 LNHDA, CDR2 SQIVND (reference sequence). The CDR3 runs to 15 residues. This chain's CDR3 is CASSIRDRGGQPQHF. The CDR3 region has the DNA TGTGCCAGTAGTATTCGGGACAGGGGGGGTCAGCCCCAGCATTTT.

J is TRBJ2-7 and V is TRBV12-3 or TRBV12-4, with 9 bases fitting TRBD1. This CDR3 region has 13 residues. Trimming removed 6 bases from V and 2 bases from J; junction bases left unmatched: 2. The DNA of the CDR3 is TGTGCCAGCAGGGGGACAGGGACCTACGAGCAGTACTTC. It specifies CASRGTGTYEQYF.